This T cell receptor beta chain was captured in a study of cytomegalovirus exposure and HLA in healthy donors. Turning to the study itself: Genetic ancestry analysis placed around 76% of the 300 to 500 donors that were genotyped in the Caucasian-associated cluster. Findings and limits, study-wide: Based on reports, TCR beta sequences accurately predicted HLA-A and HLA-B alleles for most subjects. A highly shared variant cluster was judged a likely technical artifact.

On this clone itself: Its specificity is not known.

The PCR made use of 60 Vbeta and 13 Jbeta primers. TCRdb's table, derived via immunoSEQ multiplex PCR, lists solely in-frame clones and lacks some. Counted here are 30,000 to 40,000 clones, more than 80% occurring once; the ten biggest clones make up approximately 5.6%. CDR3 size: 14 residues. Trimming shortened V by 0 bases and J by 1 base, and 6 bases separated the two germline ends. The germline CDR1 and CDR2 sequences are MNHEY and SMNVEV (reference sequence). This clonotype was obtained from a male donor in good health and CMV-seronegative. The sequencing sample was made of PBMCs. This rearrangement joins TRBV27 to TRBJ1-1; the D is unclear. The CDR3 sequence: CASSLSPRNTEAFF. As DNA, the CDR3 is TGTGCCAGCAGTTTATCCCCCAGGAACACTGAAGCTTTCTTT.